This entry features one TCR beta chain sequence. The antigen is unknown. Germline V gene lookup returns CDR1 MNHEY and CDR2 SMNVEV (reference sequence). The V and J ends lost 6 bases and 0 bases respectively, with 15 bases between them. The CDR3 spans 16 residues. This sample was taken from a study of T cell responses to AZD1222 COVID-19 vaccine. The study, taken as a whole, reports: Across spike, vaccine-associated CD4 TCRs were found, dominant at 160-218 and 743-854. Close to half of spike-specific TCRs reportedly recognize unmutated variant regions. Baseline seropositivity characterized only six or seven AZD1222 recipients.

Clones were read by immunoSEQ multiplex PCR, and TCRdb kept only the in-frame ones, dropping some. The sample has roughly 180,000 clones, roughly 90% seen once. The sample consisted of peripheral blood, taken 28 days after the second AZD1222 dose. This TCR was recovered from an adult who received the AZD1222 COVID-19 vaccine. The chain carries TRBV27 and TRBJ1-5, with D perhaps TRBD1 (5 bases). This CDR3 reads CASSRGQPYSNQPQHF. The CDR3 DNA follows: TGTGCCAGCAGCCGAGGACAACCCTATAGCAATCAGCCCCAGCATTTT.